This T cell receptor (beta chain) was captured in a study of identical twins. All donors comprised healthy Caucasians. Worth noting for this clonotype: Antigen: not known.

General study results and limits: There was more out-of-frame TCR alpha sharing in monozygotic twins than models estimated.

TCRdb re-called the 5' RACE reads through MiXCR, storing one row per CDR3 protein. The repertoire holds approximately 700,000 distinct CDR3 sequences, with roughly 6.2% as singletons. Trimming pared 5 bases from V and 0 bases from J, leaving 10 bases between. This CDR3 is built from 15 residues. Germline V gives CDR1 SGHVS, CDR2 FNYEAQ. The chain is built from TRBV7-6 and TRBJ2-2; TRBD2 might be the D (5 bases). This clonotype originated in a man younger than 35 in good health. The sequencing input was naive T cells sorted from blood. CDR3 region: CASSLEAPNTGELFF. As DNA, the CDR3 is TGTGCCAGCAGCCTGGAGGCTCCGAACACCGGGGAGCTGTTTTTT.